The 12 T cell receptor beta chains reported below all come from one sample, sequenced in a study of blood T cells in healthy people across ages. PCR was performed a second time for about 7 to 11 cycles using a sample-barcoded 5' primer and a J-beta primer mix. TCRdb re-called the 5' RACE reads through MiXCR, storing one row per CDR3 protein. The sample shows some 900,000 distinct CDR3 sequences, 40% to 60% of them seen only once. Sequencing was carried out using blood. The receptor source for this set is a man younger than 45 in good health.

CDR3 DNA: TGTGCCACTGACCAGGACAGGGGGCTTTTAGAGACCCAGTACTTC. Its protein is CATDQDRGLLETQYF. The rearrangement joins TRBV6-6 to TRBJ2-5; 11 nucleotides line up with TRBD1. The CDR3 is made up of 15 amino acids. V shed 10 bases and J 4 bases; nucleotides not matched to a gene: 11. Germline lookup yields CDR1 MNHNY and CDR2 SVGAGI (reference sequence).

The chain couples TRBV20-1 to TRBJ1-1; tentatively, D is TRBD1 (5 bases). The germline CDR1 and CDR2 sequences are DFQATT and SNEGSKA (reference sequence). The CDR3 loop spans 13 amino acids. Trimming removed 5 bases from V and 1 base from J, with 11 bases in between. This CDR3 is CSAPRDGNTEAFF. The CDR3, as DNA: TGCAGTGCTCCGAGGGACGGGAACACTGAAGCTTTCTTT.

The chain links TRBV11-2 to TRBJ2-5; TRBD1 is a possible D gene (6 bases). The CDR3 spans 15 residues. Trimming left V 1 base short and J 4 bases short, with 13 bases between. CDR1 is SGHAT, CDR2 FQNNGV, per germline. This CDR3 is CASSLGQGMRETQYF. As DNA, the CDR3 is TGTGCCAGCAGCTTAGGCCAGGGGATGCGAGAGACCCAGTACTTC. Full variable domain (remainder filled in from reference TRBV11-2 and TRBJ2-5): EAGVAQSPRYKIIEKRQSVAFWCNPISGHATLYWYQQILGQGPKLLIQFQNNGVVDDSQLPKDRFSAERLKGVDSTLKIQPAKLEDSAVYLCASSLGQGMRETQYFGPGTRLLVL.

This clonotype came up a few times. This rearrangement joins TRBV28 to TRBJ2-5; tentative D call: TRBD2 (5 bases). Germline CDR1 is MDHEN and CDR2 is SYDVKM. This CDR3 comprises 13 residues. V shed 6 bases and J shed 3 bases, with 11 bases lying between them. The CDR3 is CASRPGGKETQYF. CDR3 DNA sequence: TGTGCCAGCAGACCCGGAGGCAAAGAGACCCAGTACTTC.

This rearrangement joins TRBV28 to TRBJ1-2; TRBD1 matches at 7 bases. The CDR3 has 14 amino acids. Germline V gene data show CDR1 as MDHEN and CDR2 as SYDVKM. V was pared by 3 bases and J by 8 bases, with 9 bases of the junction left unmatched. Here the CDR3 reads CASSFNRGGKGYTF. The CDR3 bases are TGTGCCAGCAGTTTCAACAGGGGAGGGAAAGGCTACACCTTC.

The chain uses TRBV28 and TRBJ2-7; D tentatively fits TRBD1 or TRBD2 (5 bases each). The CDR3 spans 15 residues. Per the germline V gene, CDR1 is MDHEN and CDR2 is SYDVKM. Trimming took 2 bases from V and 2 from J, leaving 13 bases between them. CDR3 residues: CASSLNSKGPYEQYF. CDR3 in DNA: TGTGCCAGCAGTTTAAATTCGAAGGGACCCTACGAGCAGTACTTC.

This clonotype was counted once. Germline is not matched at one junction end, which may reflect a read error. V is TRBV29-1 and J is TRBJ1-1, with 8 bases identical to TRBD1. This CDR3 region has 14 residues. In germline, CDR1 is SQVTM, CDR2 ANQGSEA. The CDR3 region has the DNA TGCAGCGTTCAGGGGGCTTTTCTGAACACTGAAGATTTCTTT. This sequence encodes CSVQGAFLNTEDFF.

V usage is TRBV28 and J usage is TRBJ2-7, with D possibly matching TRBD2 (6 bases). Germline V gene sequence: CDR1 MDHEN, CDR2 SYDVKM. The CDR3 consists of 16 residues. V was pared by 5 bases and J by 2 bases, with 19 bases between. This CDR3 is CASSPRVSGPPYEQYF. CDR3 coding DNA: TGTGCCAGCAGTCCGAGGGTTAGCGGCCCCCCCTACGAGCAGTACTTC.

This clonotype has only a few counts. V gene TRBV3-1 combines with J gene TRBJ1-6, with 7 bases identical to TRBD1. J was trimmed by 3 bases and V by 0 bases; bases with no gene match: 11. CDR1 LGHDT and CDR2 YNNKEL come from the germline V gene (reference sequence). The CDR3 length is 19 residues. DNA for the CDR3: TGTGCCAGCAGCCAAGATTTTTGGACAGGAGTTAACTATAATTCACCCCTCCACTTT. This sequence encodes CASSQDFWTGVNYNSPLHF.

The gene calls are TRBV3-1 and TRBJ2-1; tentatively, D is TRBD2 (5 bases). The V gene's germline CDR1 is LGHDT and CDR2 YNNKEL (reference sequence). The CDR3 sequence is 15 residues long. The V gene lost 0 bases and the J gene lost 5 bases, with 11 bases spanning the gap. The CDR3 is CASSQDEREHNEQFF. CDR3 coding DNA: TGTGCCAGCAGCCAAGATGAAAGGGAGCACAATGAGCAGTTCTTC.

This clonotype has a handful of counts. The chain carries TRBV27 and TRBJ2-7; the match to TRBD1 covers 7 bases. V lost 4 bases and J lost 0; bases outside the gene matches: 3. The CDR3 loop spans 14 amino acids. Germline lookup yields CDR1 MNHEY and CDR2 SMNVEV (reference sequence). The CDR3: CASSWDSLSYEQYF. In nucleotides, the CDR3 is TGTGCCAGCAGTTGGGACAGCCTCTCCTACGAGCAGTACTTC.

The chain has TRBV20-1 and TRBJ2-5, with D maybe TRBD2 (6 bases). V was pared by 3 bases and J by 3 bases, with 17 bases between. There are 15 residues in the CDR3. Germline CDR1 is DFQATT and CDR2 is SNEGSKA (reference sequence). CDR3: CSARRPAGSKETQYF. CDR3 sequence (DNA): TGCAGTGCTAGGCGACCAGCGGGCTCAAAAGAGACCCAGTACTTC.